A single sample gave rise to the 3 T cell receptor beta chains below, sequenced in a study of identical twins. In TCRdb, the 5' RACE reads were re-called with MiXCR into one record per CDR3 protein. The sample lists about 220,000 distinct CDR3 sequences, roughly 9.4% occurring once. Sequencing was performed on memory (CD45RO+) T cells sorted from blood. The receptors here all came from a woman younger than 35 in good health.

This chain connects TRBV9 to TRBJ2-3, with D unresolved. Trimming took off 1 base at V and 5 bases at J, with 11 bases between the two ends. This CDR3 is built from 14 residues. Germline-derived CDR1 and CDR2 are SGDLS and YYNGEE. Here the CDR3 reads CASSVQKEVDTQYF. The CDR3 DNA reads TGTGCCAGCAGCGTACAGAAAGAGGTAGATACGCAGTATTTT.

The chain employs TRBV3-1 and TRBJ2-7, with D possibly TRBD1 on 5 matching bases. This CDR3 comprises 16 residues. Germline values: CDR1 LGHDT, CDR2 YNNKEL (reference sequence). Trimming took 2 bases from V and 3 from J, leaving 17 bases between them. The CDR3 nucleotides read TGTGCCAGCAGCCAAAGCCATGGGAACAGGTACTACGAGCAGTACTTC. Amino acid sequence: CASSQSHGNRYYEQYF.

Points on this clonotype: One base away lies a much larger clone, so this may be a sequencing read error. CDR3 DNA sequence: TGCTGTGCCGTTCCGGGGGGGCCCGCGTATGAGCAGTTCTTC. The encoded protein is CCAVPGGPAYEQFF. J is TRBJ2-1 and V is TRBV20-1; TRBD2 aligns across 8 bases. The CDR3 length is 14 residues. The V gene's germline CDR1 is DFQATT and CDR2 SNEGSKA (reference sequence).